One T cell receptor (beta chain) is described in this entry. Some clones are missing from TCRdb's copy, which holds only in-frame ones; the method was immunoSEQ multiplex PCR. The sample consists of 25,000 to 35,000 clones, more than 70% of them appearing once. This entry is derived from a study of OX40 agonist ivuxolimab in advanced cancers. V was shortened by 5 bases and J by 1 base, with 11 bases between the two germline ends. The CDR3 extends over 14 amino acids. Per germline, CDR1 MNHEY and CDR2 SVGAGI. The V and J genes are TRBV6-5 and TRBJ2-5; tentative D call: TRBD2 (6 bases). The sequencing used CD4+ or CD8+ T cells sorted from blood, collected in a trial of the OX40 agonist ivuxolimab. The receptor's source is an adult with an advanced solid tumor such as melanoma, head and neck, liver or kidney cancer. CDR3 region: CASSLPGVQETQYF. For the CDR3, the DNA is TGTGCCAGCAGTCTCCCGGGGGTCCAAGAGACCCAGTACTTC.